This T cell receptor (beta chain) originates from a study of blood T cells in healthy people across ages. Study outcomes and limitations: Donor CMV status was unknown, possibly confounding expanded clonotype changes.

Through a sample-barcoded 5' primer and a J-beta primer mix, a second PCR was run for roughly 6 to 11 cycles. Each CDR3 protein is one row after TCRdb ran MiXCR on the 5' RACE reads. Among 1.5 million to 2 million distinct CDR3 sequences, 39% were seen once, and the ten largest hold about 23%. The draw of peripheral blood yielded 8.5 to 10 milliliters from each donor. CDR3 length: 14 amino acids. Trimming stripped 3 bases from V and 1 base from J, with 10 bases between. CDR1 is SGDLS, CDR2 YYNGEE, per germline. To note about this clonotype: Its specificity is not known.

V is TRBV9 and J is TRBJ1-1, with D unclear. The sequencing input was blood. This TCR was sampled from a human donor in good health. CDR3 in amino acids: CASSATSGNTEAFF. The CDR3 nucleotides are TGTGCCAGCAGCGCGACGTCAGGGAACACTGAAGCTTTCTTT.